A selection of T cell receptor beta chains follows, all from one sample in a study of blood T cell repertoires in COVID-19. Method: immunoSEQ multiplex PCR; TCRdb's copy keeps in-frame clones and lacks some. The sample has over 150,000 clones, approximately 82% seen once. The sample taken for sequencing was peripheral blood. The receptors originated from a human donor in a cohort sampled during active COVID-19. CDR3s include the opening cysteine and the closing phenylalanine or tryptophan. A D gene is named only where the DNA matches it firmly. Only some rows state a clone size, as once, few, many or a class for expanded clones.

cdr3_nt | cdr3_aa | d_call | j_call | v_call | clone_size
TGTGCCAGCAGTTCCCAACAGGGTGTTGGTCAGCCCCAGCATTTT | CASSSQQGVGQPQHF | . | TRBJ1-5 | TRBV27 | few
TGTGCCAGCTCAGGGACAGGGGACCCGCTACGGTACTTC | CASSGTGDPLRYF | TRBD1 | TRBJ2-7 | TRBV7-9 | .
TGTGCCAGCAGTCCCATCAACTCCTACAATGAGCAGTTCTTC | CASSPINSYNEQFF | . | TRBJ2-1 | TRBV11-3 | few
TGTGCCAGCAAAAAGACCAGCGGGAACATTCAGTACTTC | CASKKTSGNIQYF | . | TRBJ2-4 | TRBV12-3/TRBV12-4 | .
TGCGCCAGCAGCCCCCGAGCGGAGTCCTACGAGCAGTACTTC | CASSPRAESYEQYF | . | TRBJ2-7 | TRBV5-1 | .
TGCAGCGCGCTAGTACCGGGACACCCCTACGAGCAGTACTTC | CSALVPGHPYEQYF | . | TRBJ2-7 | TRBV29-1 | once
TGTGCCAGCAGCTTAGGGGACAGCTCTAATGAAAAACTGTTTTTT | CASSLGDSSNEKLFF | TRBD1 | TRBJ1-4 | TRBV7-2 | .
TGTGCCAGCAGTTGGACTAGCGGCCACTCCTACAATGAGCAGTTCTTC | CASSWTSGHSYNEQFF | TRBD2 | TRBJ2-1 | TRBV6-5 | once
TGTGCCAGCAGTTTGGAGCTAAACACTGAAGCTTTCTTT | CASSLELNTEAFF | . | TRBJ1-1 | TRBV28 | .
TGTGCCAGTAGGTCCCGGGCGGGAGCCGGGTACTCGAGCGGGGCCAACGTCCTGACTTTC | CASRSRAGAGYSSGANVLTF | TRBD2 | TRBJ2-6 | TRBV19 | .
TGCGCCAGCAGCTTGTCGACAGGCGTGAACACTGAAGCTTTCTTT | CASSLSTGVNTEAFF | . | TRBJ1-1 | TRBV5-1 | .
TGTGCCAGCAGCTTTCAGGGGGATAACTATGGCTACACCTTC | CASSFQGDNYGYTF | TRBD1 | TRBJ1-2 | TRBV5-4 | .
TGTGCCAGTAGTCACTTCGCCACTAATGAAAAACTGTTTTTT | CASSHFATNEKLFF | . | TRBJ1-4 | TRBV19 | .
TGTGCCAGCCTTTACGGACAGAGGAACAATGAGCAGTTCTTC | CASLYGQRNNEQFF | . | TRBJ2-1 | TRBV2 | once
TGTGCCAGCAGCCAAGTTATTTCGGGGTACCACGAGCAGTACTTC | CASSQVISGYHEQYF | . | TRBJ2-7 | TRBV3-1/TRBV3-2 | .
TGTGCCAGCAGCCAGTTCGTCGGGTTGAACACCGGGGAGCTGTTTTTT | CASSQFVGLNTGELFF | . | TRBJ2-2 | TRBV4-2 | .
TGTGCCAGCAGTTTATCCCCCGGGATTAATGAAAAACTGTTTTTT | CASSLSPGINEKLFF | . | TRBJ1-4 | TRBV28 | few
TGCGCCAGCAGACAGGTGGGGTCCTACGAGCAGTACTTC | CASRQVGSYEQYF | . | TRBJ2-7 | TRBV4-1 | .
TGCAGTGCTAGTCCAGGGTCGTCTGGAAACACCATATATTTT | CSASPGSSGNTIYF | . | TRBJ1-3 | TRBV20-1 | .
TGTGCCAGCAGTTTACCCAGGGGGCACGAGCAGTACTTC | CASSLPRGHEQYF | TRBD1 | TRBJ2-7 | TRBV28 | .
TGCGCCAGCAGCAGACAGGAGTTTACTAATGAAAAACTGTTTTTT | CASSRQEFTNEKLFF | . | TRBJ1-4 | TRBV5-1 | .
TGTGCCATCAGCGCCGAGGGCACTGAAGCTTTCTTT | CAISAEGTEAFF | . | TRBJ1-1 | TRBV10-3 | .
TGTGCCAGCAGTTTAAAAGCCCAGAGACTTCCCTACAATGAGCAGTTCTTC | CASSLKAQRLPYNEQFF | . | TRBJ2-1 | TRBV6-2/TRBV6-3 | few
TGTGCCATCAGGTCGGTAGACTCTGGAAACACCATATATTTT | CAIRSVDSGNTIYF | . | TRBJ1-3 | TRBV10-3 | .
TGTGCCACCAGTGATTTCGGGGAGCAGTTCTTC | CATSDFGEQFF | . | TRBJ2-1 | TRBV24-1 | .
TGTGCCAGCAGGGGCGGAGGGAGGAATGAGCAGTTCTTC | CASRGGGRNEQFF | . | TRBJ2-1 | TRBV28 | .
TGTGCCAGCAGCCCGGGATCCCTCGACCCCGAGACCCAGTACTTC | CASSPGSLDPETQYF | . | TRBJ2-5 | TRBV7-2 | .
TGCAGCGTTCGAGGGGAGACCCAGTACTTC | CSVRGETQYF | . | TRBJ2-5 | TRBV29-1 | .
TGTGCCAGCAGCTTAGAACAGGTCGGCGAGCAGTACTTC | CASSLEQVGEQYF | . | TRBJ2-7 | TRBV7-2 | few
TGTGCCAGCAGCCATCGCAGGCGCTCACAAGAGACCCAGTACTTC | CASSHRRRSQETQYF | . | TRBJ2-5 | TRBV3-1/TRBV3-2 | .
TGTGCCAGCTCGGGAGGGAGGGGAAGGGAAAATGAGCAGTTCTTC | CASSGGRGRENEQFF | TRBD2 | TRBJ2-1 | TRBV27 | .
TGCGCCAGCAGCTTGCCGGGAAACACCGGGGAGCTGTTTTTT | CASSLPGNTGELFF | . | TRBJ2-2 | TRBV5-1 | .
TGTGCCAGCAGTGAATGGGTGCGGGAGAGAGGAGATACGCAGTATTTT | CASSEWVRERGDTQYF | TRBD2 | TRBJ2-3 | TRBV25-1 | .
TGTGCCAGTAGTATCCGGGACAGCCTTCAAGAGACCCAGTACTTC | CASSIRDSLQETQYF | TRBD1 | TRBJ2-5 | TRBV19 | .
TGTGCCACCAGTGATCAGAGGGAGAACACCGGGGAGCTGTTTTTT | CATSDQRENTGELFF | . | TRBJ2-2 | TRBV24-1 | once
TGTGCCAGTAGTAAAGGACAGGGACCGTACAATGAGCAGTTCTTC | CASSKGQGPYNEQFF | TRBD1 | TRBJ2-1 | TRBV19 | many
TGTGCCAGCCGCGTGGGGGCGGGAGGGCCGAGGACCGGGGAGCTGTTTTTT | CASRVGAGGPRTGELFF | TRBD2 | TRBJ2-2 | TRBV28 | .
TGTGCCAGCTCACATCCAGGGACTAGCGCCTACGAGCAGTACTTC | CASSHPGTSAYEQYF | TRBD2 | TRBJ2-7 | TRBV18 | once
TGTGCCAGCAGCCCGAGGGAAGTGGTTGGTGGTTCACCCCTCCACTTT | CASSPREVVGGSPLHF | . | TRBJ1-6 | TRBV7-8 | .